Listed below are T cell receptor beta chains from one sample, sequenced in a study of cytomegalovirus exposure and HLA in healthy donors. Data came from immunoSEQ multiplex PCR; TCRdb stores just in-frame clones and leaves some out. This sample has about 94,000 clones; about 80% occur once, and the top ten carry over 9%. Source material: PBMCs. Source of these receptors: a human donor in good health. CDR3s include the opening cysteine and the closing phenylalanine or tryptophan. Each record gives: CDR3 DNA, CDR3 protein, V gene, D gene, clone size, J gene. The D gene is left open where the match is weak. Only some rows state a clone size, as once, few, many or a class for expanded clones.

DNA: TGTGCCAGCAGCTTGCGACAGGGCGCTTCCTACGAGCAGTACTTC; CDR3: CASSLRQGASYEQYF; V: TRBV5-4; D: TRBD1; size: NA; J: TRBJ2-7
DNA: TGTGCCAGCTCACGACAGGGGGGTGAGACCCAGTACTTC; CDR3: CASSRQGGETQYF; V: TRBV27; D: TRBD1; size: NA; J: TRBJ2-5
DNA: TGCGCCAGCAGCCTACAGCCGGATGAAAAACTGTTTTTT; CDR3: CASSLQPDEKLFF; V: TRBV5-1; D: NA; size: NA; J: TRBJ1-4
DNA: TGTGCCAGCAGCTTAGTCGGGACGAACACCGGGGAGCTGTTTTTT; CDR3: CASSLVGTNTGELFF; V: TRBV7-2; D: NA; size: NA; J: TRBJ2-2
DNA: TGTGCCACCAGCAGAGACGAGGGGACAGCTAATGAAAAACTGTTTTTT; CDR3: CATSRDEGTANEKLFF; V: TRBV15; D: TRBD1; size: NA; J: TRBJ1-4
DNA: TGTGCCAGTAGCGGACTAGCGGGAGGGGATACGCAGTATTTT; CDR3: CASSGLAGGDTQYF; V: TRBV19; D: TRBD2; size: once; J: TRBJ2-3
DNA: TGTGCCAGCTCACCCCGGGAAATTAGCTACGAGCAGTACTTC; CDR3: CASSPREISYEQYF; V: TRBV18; D: NA; size: NA; J: TRBJ2-7
DNA: TGTGCCAGCAGTCCCCCGCTGCCCAGGGGCTGGGGCACAGATACGCAGTATTTT; CDR3: CASSPPLPRGWGTDTQYF; V: TRBV28; D: NA; size: NA; J: TRBJ2-3
DNA: TGTGCCAGCAGAACCGGGACTAGCCCCTACAATGAGCAGTTCTTC; CDR3: CASRTGTSPYNEQFF; V: TRBV28; D: TRBD2; size: once; J: TRBJ2-1
DNA: TGTGCCAGCAGTGCCAGGACAGTTAGCAATCAGCCCCAGCATTTT; CDR3: CASSARTVSNQPQHF; V: TRBV28; D: NA; size: NA; J: TRBJ1-5
DNA: TGTGCCAGCGGGGGCGTCGCGAACACCGGGGAGCTGTTTTTT; CDR3: CASGGVANTGELFF; V: TRBV6-5; D: NA; size: NA; J: TRBJ2-2
DNA: TGTGCCAGCAGTCCGGGACCAGGAGGGAGTCGGCCCCAGCATTTT; CDR3: CASSPGPGGSRPQHF; V: TRBV28; D: NA; size: few; J: TRBJ1-5
DNA: TGTGCCAGCAGCTTAACCAGGAACACTGAAGCTTTCTTT; CDR3: CASSLTRNTEAFF; V: TRBV11-3; D: NA; size: NA; J: TRBJ1-1
DNA: TGTGCCAGCAGTCGACGGGGTACCGGGGAGCTGTTTTTT; CDR3: CASSRRGTGELFF; V: TRBV28; D: NA; size: NA; J: TRBJ2-2
DNA: TGTGCCAGCAGCCATTGGGGAGGGCGGGGGAACACTGAAGCTTTCTTT; CDR3: CASSHWGGRGNTEAFF; V: TRBV7-2; D: NA; size: NA; J: TRBJ1-1
DNA: TGTGCCAGCAGTTTAGCGACAGGGTATGGCTACACCTTC; CDR3: CASSLATGYGYTF; V: TRBV27; D: TRBD1; size: NA; J: TRBJ1-2
DNA: TGTGCCAGTAGTATAGGGCGGCGGGGCGACGAGCAGTACTTC; CDR3: CASSIGRRGDEQYF; V: TRBV19; D: NA; size: NA; J: TRBJ2-7
DNA: TGTGCCAGCCGAGGGGGGGGGAGGTACGAGCAGTACTTC; CDR3: CASRGGGRYEQYF; V: TRBV28; D: NA; size: NA; J: TRBJ2-7
DNA: TGTGCCAGCAGCAAGACTAGCGGGATGGATACGCAGTATTTT; CDR3: CASSKTSGMDTQYF; V: TRBV7-9; D: TRBD2; size: NA; J: TRBJ2-3
DNA: TGTGCCAGCACCACATTTGGGGCCATCCGGTCCTATGGCTACACCTTC; CDR3: CASTTFGAIRSYGYTF; V: TRBV5-6; D: NA; size: NA; J: TRBJ1-2